Shown below are 19 T cell receptor beta chains from a single sample sequenced in a study of blood T cell repertoires in COVID-19. Libraries were prepared by immunoSEQ multiplex PCR; TCRdb keeps only in-frame clonotypes and omits some of them. The sample lists about 340,000 clones; around 90% were seen once. The material sequenced was peripheral blood. All receptors come from a young woman who had recovered from COVID-19.

J is TRBJ2-7 and V is TRBV5-8; 9 bases line up with TRBD1. This CDR3 is built from 15 residues. V shed 4 bases and J 3 bases; nucleotides not matched to a gene: 8. Per germline, CDR1 SGHTS and CDR2 YDEGEE. CDR3 residues: CASSRAGQGLYEQYV. The CDR3 DNA reads TGTGCCAGCAGCCGCGCGGGACAGGGTCTCTACGAGCAGTACGTC.

This chain connects TRBV6-5 to TRBJ2-1, with TRBD2 as a possible D gene (6 bases). Trimming shortened V by 5 bases and J by 1 base, and 12 bases separated the two germline ends. The CDR3 loop spans 15 amino acids. The germline gives CDR1 MNHEY, CDR2 SVGAGI. CDR3 sequence reads: CASSPGTLSYNEQFF. The CDR3 DNA sequence: TGTGCCAGCAGTCCCGGGACTCTATCCTACAATGAGCAGTTCTTC.

The chain uses TRBV7-2 and TRBJ2-3; no clear D gene. The V end was cut by 2 bases, the J end by 0 bases, with 6 bases between. Looked up from germline, CDR1 is SGHTA and CDR2 is FQGNSA. The CDR3 is 14 residues long. DNA for the CDR3: TGTGCCAGCAGCTTAACTCCTAGCACAGATACGCAGTATTTT. This translates into CASSLTPSTDTQYF.

The chain combines TRBV6-2 or TRBV6-3 with TRBJ2-2; tentatively, D is TRBD2 (6 bases). The V end lost 2 bases, the J end lost 5 bases, and 6 bases lay between the germline ends. Germline-derived CDR1 and CDR2 are MNHEY and SVGEGT. The CDR3 length is 13 residues. The CDR3 sequence: CASSYAGTGELFF. The CDR3 nucleotides read TGTGCCAGCAGTTACGCGGGGACCGGGGAGCTGTTTTTT.

V gene TRBV30 combines with J gene TRBJ1-3; TRBD1 matches 7 bases. This CDR3 has 16 amino acids. In germline, CDR1 is GTSNPN, CDR2 SVGIG (reference sequence). V dropped 2 bases and J dropped 4; count of bases not matched to a gene: 11. The CDR3 DNA is TGTGCCTGGAGTCGTCTTCAGGGGGTAGGGGGAAACACCATATATTTT. Its protein is CAWSRLQGVGGNTIYF. The whole variable domain, remainder taken from reference TRBV30 and TRBJ1-3, is SQTIHQWPATLVQPVGSPLSLECTVEGTSNPNLYWYRQAAGRGLQLLFYSVGIGQISSEVPQNLSASRPQDRQFILSSKKLLLSDSGFYLCAWSRLQGVGGNTIYFGEGSWLTVV.

J is TRBJ2-1 and V is TRBV19, with 12 bases fitting TRBD2. Germline V gene lookup returns CDR1 LNHDA and CDR2 SQIVND (reference sequence). The V gene end was trimmed by 7 bases and the J gene end by 7 bases; junction bases not matched to a gene: 2. CDR3 size: 13 residues. CDR3 DNA: TGTGCCAGTACTAGCGGGAGGGGTAATGAGCAGTTCTTC. Translated, it gives CASTSGRGNEQFF.

This rearrangement joins TRBV7-8 to TRBJ2-2; D remains unclear. V was cut by 4 bases and J by 3 bases, with 3 bases left in between. Germline V gene lookup returns CDR1 SGHVS and CDR2 FQNEAQ. The CDR3 covers 12 residues. CDR3 in amino acids: CASSSYTGELFF. The CDR3 DNA reads as TGTGCCAGCAGCTCGTACACCGGGGAGCTGTTTTTT.

CDR3 nucleotides: TGCGCCAGCAGCTTGGTAACAGACCAAGAGACCCAGTACTTC. It translates to CASSLVTDQETQYF. This chain links TRBV5-1 with TRBJ2-5; D gene ambiguous. The germline CDR1 and CDR2 sequences are SGHRS and YFSETQ. The CDR3 is 14 residues long. Trimming shortened V by 0 bases and J by 0 bases, and 6 bases separated the two germline ends.

The chain recombines TRBV11-2 with TRBJ1-2, with D possibly being TRBD1 (6 bases). Germline V gene lookup returns CDR1 SGHAT and CDR2 FQNNGV. This CDR3 is 15 amino acids long. Trimming removed 5 bases from V and 4 bases from J, with 17 bases in between. CDR3 sequence: CASSRPLGASYGYTF. The CDR3 nucleotides are TGTGCCAGCAGCCGACCTCTGGGGGCGAGCTATGGCTACACCTTC.

V is TRBV9 and J is TRBJ2-1, with 7 bases fitting TRBD2. With 0 bases clipped from V and 6 bases from J, the junction kept 15 bases outside the gene matches. Germline V gene data show CDR1 as SGDLS and CDR2 as YYNGEE. This CDR3 contains 18 residues. CDR3 region: CASSVEVGRDPSANEQFF. DNA of the CDR3: TGTGCCAGCAGCGTAGAGGTGGGGAGGGACCCCTCGGCCAATGAGCAGTTCTTC.

CDR3 DNA sequence: TGTGCCACCAGTGATGTCATTAGCAATCAGCCCCAGCATTTT. This gives the protein CATSDVISNQPQHF. The V call is TRBV24-1, the J call TRBJ1-5; D is unclear. Germline V gives CDR1 KGHDR, CDR2 SFDVKD. Trimming shortened V by 3 bases and J by 0 bases, and 5 bases separated the two germline ends. There are 14 residues in the CDR3.

The chain employs TRBV4-3 and TRBJ1-1; TRBD1 is a possible D gene (6 bases). CDR1 is LGHNA and CDR2 is YSLEER in the germline V gene. Between the trimmed V and J ends, which lost 0 bases and 0 bases, there was a span of 11 bases. The CDR3 consists of 16 residues. In DNA, the CDR3 is TGCGCCAGCAGCCAAGACACAGGGAACATGAACACTGAAGCTTTCTTT. Translation: CASSQDTGNMNTEAFF.

This rearrangement joins TRBV24-1 to TRBJ2-3; 7 bases align to TRBD2. The CDR3 loop spans 18 amino acids. The germline V gene encodes CDR1 KGHDR and CDR2 SFDVKD. V shed 3 bases and J 6 bases; nucleotides not matched to a gene: 17. This CDR3 is CATSDHLKRDPKADTQYF. Here the CDR3 DNA reads TGTGCCACCAGTGATCATTTAAAGCGGGACCCGAAGGCCGATACGCAGTATTTT.

The chain carries TRBV4-1 and TRBJ1-4; the D gene is possibly TRBD1 (5 bases). The V and J ends lost 0 bases and 5 bases respectively, with 22 bases between them. Germline V lookup: CDR1 MGHRA, CDR2 YSYEKL. The CDR3 extends over 19 amino acids. The CDR3 reads CASSQDRGNGWTGNEKLFF. The CDR3 DNA follows: TGCGCCAGCAGCCAAGACCGGGGGAATGGGTGGACTGGAAATGAAAAACTGTTTTTT.

This clone showed up just a few times. The chain carries TRBV4-1 and TRBJ2-1; 11 bases are shared with TRBD2. The CDR3 runs to 15 residues. Germline V gene sequence: CDR1 MGHRA, CDR2 YSYEKL. Trimming cost V 6 bases and J 5 bases; bases outside gene matches: 6. The CDR3 loop reads CASRTGLAGNNEQFF. CDR3 DNA sequence: TGCGCCAGCAGAACCGGACTAGCGGGTAACAATGAGCAGTTCTTC.

The rearrangement links TRBV30 to TRBJ2-1; the match to TRBD2 covers 10 bases. The trim removed 2 bases at V and 7 bases at J, leaving 20 bases unmatched. This CDR3 has 19 residues. From germline, CDR1 is GTSNPN and CDR2 SVGIG (reference sequence). The CDR3 spells CAWSITSHRAGGATNEQFF. CDR3 DNA sequence: TGTGCCTGGAGTATAACTTCTCACCGAGCGGGAGGGGCTACGAATGAGCAGTTCTTC.

The J gene is TRBJ1-5, the V gene TRBV7-2, with TRBD1 matching 7 bases. In germline, CDR1 is SGHTA, CDR2 FQGNSA. The CDR3 covers 14 residues. The V gene end was trimmed by 4 bases and the J gene end by 8 bases; junction bases not matched to a gene: 8. The CDR3 nucleotides read TGTGCCAGCAGCTCGGGACAGTACCTTAAGCCCCAGCATTTT. As protein: CASSSGQYLKPQHF. Based on the CDR3 plus reference TRBV7-2 and TRBJ1-5, the full variable domain is GAGVSQSPSNKVTEKGKDVELRCDPISGHTALYWYRQSLGQGLEFLIYFQGNSAPDKSGLPSDRFSAERTGGSVSTLTIQRTQQEDSAVYLCASSSGQYLKPQHFGDGTRLSIL.

The CDR3 nucleotides read TGTGCCAGCAGCCAAGTCAAGGGGTCAGATACGCAGTATTTT. Translation: CASSQVKGSDTQYF. This chain connects TRBV3-1 (or the pseudogene TRBV3-2) to TRBJ2-3; D may be TRBD1 (5 bases). CDR3 length: 14 residues. Germline loops: CDR1 LGHDT, CDR2 YNNKEL (reference sequence). V was cut by 1 base and J by 4 bases, with 9 bases left in between.

In DNA, the CDR3 is TGCGCCAGCAGCCAAATAATTGAGGCGGGACAGGGGAACACTGAAGCTTTCTTT. Amino acid sequence: CASSQIIEAGQGNTEAFF. The chain combines TRBV4-1 with TRBJ1-1; 9 bases line up with TRBD1. The V gene's germline CDR1 is MGHRA and CDR2 YSYEKL. With 2 bases clipped from V and 1 base from J, the junction kept 11 bases outside the gene matches. CDR3 length: 18 amino acids.